The 15 T cell receptor beta chains given below trace back to one sample, sequenced in a study of blood T cell repertoires in COVID-19 (dated by TCRdb to the early 2020s). Libraries were built with the immunoSEQ multiplex PCR assay. This is the immuneACCESS table as TCRdb keeps it, with only in-frame sequences that have V and J called. A part of the clones is gone; compared with another copy, unresolved V genes explain less than half, and the rest is unexplained. The sample yields around 280,000 clones; 90% were counted once. About 1.5% of the sample rests with the top ten. The sequencing sample was made of PBMCs or T cells enriched from blood (not recorded which). The source of these receptors is a woman aged 18-29 years with acute COVID-19.

V is TRBV7-6 and J is TRBJ1-6; 7 bases map to TRBD1. The junction had 5 bases not matched to a gene; V was cut back by 0 bases and J by 6 bases. The CDR3 is made up of 16 amino acids. The germline CDR1 and CDR2 sequences are SGHVS and FNYEAQ. The CDR3 DNA is TGTGCCAGCAGCTTAGCGCCCGGGACAGCTAATTCACCCCTCCACTTT. This sequence encodes CASSLAPGTANSPLHF.

This clone was picked up one time. The chain couples TRBV18 to TRBJ1-5; D call uncertain. V shed 3 bases and J shed 2 bases, with 11 bases lying between them. The CDR3 totals 15 residues. Germline lookup yields CDR1 KGHSH and CDR2 LQKENI. The CDR3 DNA sequence: TGTGCCAGCTCACCGCTCGAGATTGGCAATCAGCCCCAGCATTTT. Translated, it gives CASSPLEIGNQPQHF.

The chain has TRBV18 and TRBJ2-7; D gene ambiguous. The CDR3 length is 12 residues. Looked up from germline, CDR1 is KGHSH and CDR2 is LQKENI. V was shortened by 5 bases and J by 2 bases, with 7 bases between the two germline ends. This CDR3 is CASSGPTYEQYF. Here the CDR3 DNA reads TGTGCCAGCTCAGGGCCAACCTACGAGCAGTACTTC.

Comments on this clone: Other DNA sequences in this sample translate to the same CDR3. This rearrangement joins TRBV30 to TRBJ1-1; D is unresolved. This CDR3 comprises 13 residues. Trimming left V 0 bases short and J 0 bases short, with 5 bases between. Germline V lookup: CDR1 GTSNPN, CDR2 SVGIG (reference sequence). The CDR3 DNA reads as TGTGCCTGGAGTGTACTCCTGAACACTGAAGCTTTCTTT. As protein: CAWSVLLNTEAFF.

The chain combines TRBV4-3 with TRBJ1-1, with D possibly being TRBD1 (5 bases). Per the germline V gene, CDR1 is LGHNA and CDR2 is YSLEER. With 1 base removed from V and 11 bases from J, the gap between germline ends came to 14 bases. CDR3 length equals 13 residues. CDR3 nucleotide sequence: TGCGCCAGCAGCCAAGGAGCAGGGTGGGTGGCTTTCTTT. Amino acids: CASSQGAGWVAFF.

The V call is TRBV6-6, the J call TRBJ2-2, with 7 bases matching TRBD1. The CDR3 contains 17 residues. The J segment lost 6 bases and the V segment lost 5 bases, leaving 15 bases of the junction unmatched. CDR1 is MNHNY and CDR2 is SVGAGI in the germline V gene (reference sequence). The CDR3 reads CASSRLQGDPGPGELFF. In DNA form, the CDR3 reads TGTGCCAGCAGTCGCCTCCAGGGGGACCCCGGTCCCGGGGAGCTGTTTTTT.

V is TRBV11-2 and J is TRBJ2-1, with TRBD2 matching over 10 bases. J gave up 6 bases and V 5 bases, and 7 bases lay outside the gene matches. CDR3 size: 15 residues. Germline CDR1 reads SGHAT; CDR2 reads FQNNGV. CDR3 region: CASSPLGLASNEQFF. DNA for the CDR3: TGTGCCAGCAGCCCACTGGGACTAGCGTCCAATGAGCAGTTCTTC.

V gene TRBV6-5 combines with J gene TRBJ1-2; D is ambiguous. CDR1 is MNHEY and CDR2 is SVGAGI in the germline V gene. V lost 5 bases, J lost 3 bases, and 10 bases lay in between. The CDR3 totals 13 residues. This chain's CDR3 is CASSQSGDYGYTF. In DNA form, the CDR3 reads TGTGCCAGCAGTCAGTCTGGAGACTATGGCTACACCTTC.

This rearrangement joins TRBV18 to TRBJ1-5, with TRBD1 as a possible D gene (5 bases). From germline, CDR1 is KGHSH and CDR2 LQKENI. V lost 2 bases and J lost 4, with 15 bases in between. The CDR3 sequence is 16 residues long. In DNA form, the CDR3 reads TGTGCCAGCTCACCAAATCAAGGCCCAGGGAATCAGCCCCAGCATTTT. It codes for CASSPNQGPGNQPQHF.

The chain has TRBV6-5 and TRBJ1-3, with a weak D call TRBD1 (5 bases). Trimming left V 7 bases short and J 0 bases short, with 13 bases between. CDR3 length: 15 residues. Germline assignment: CDR1 MNHEY and CDR2 SVGAGI. CDR3 loop: CASTATDPSGNTIYF. As DNA, the CDR3 is TGTGCCAGCACCGCGACAGACCCCTCTGGAAACACCATATATTTT.

This chain uses TRBV10-2 with TRBJ2-3; possible D gene TRBD2, 6 bases. Per germline, CDR1 WSHSY and CDR2 SAAADI. V was cut by 6 bases and J by 4 bases, with 17 bases left in between. This CDR3 region has 15 residues. CDR3 region: CASRPTSEGADTQYF. The CDR3 DNA reads as TGCGCCAGCAGACCGACTAGTGAAGGCGCAGATACGCAGTATTTT.

This chain links TRBV11-2 with TRBJ2-3, with D maybe TRBD1 (6 bases). This CDR3 has 16 residues. The V gene's germline CDR1 is SGHAT and CDR2 FQNNGV. Trimming took 1 base from V and 4 from J, leaving 15 bases between them. CDR3 amino acids: CASSLAGAGGADTQYF. In DNA form, the CDR3 reads TGTGCCAGCAGCTTAGCCGGGGCTGGGGGCGCAGATACGCAGTATTTT.

V and J are TRBV6-2 or TRBV6-3 and TRBJ1-2; tentatively, D is TRBD1 (5 bases). The ends were cut back, 4 bases at V and 2 bases at J, with 14 bases in the middle. Looked up from germline, CDR1 is MNHEY and CDR2 is SVGEGT. The CDR3 has 15 amino acids. The DNA for the CDR3 is TGTGCCAGCAGTTCTGGGGACTTCCCGAACTATGGCTACACCTTC. Its translation: CASSSGDFPNYGYTF.

This sequence joins TRBV7-9 and TRBJ1-2; weak D call: TRBD1 (5 bases). The CDR3 loop spans 14 amino acids. V was shortened by 4 bases and J by 1 base, with 10 bases between the two germline ends. Germline V gives CDR1 SEHNR, CDR2 FQNEAQ (reference sequence). In DNA, the CDR3 is TGTGCCAGCAGCTCCCGGACAATTAACTATGGCTACACCTTC. Protein product: CASSSRTINYGYTF.

V and J are TRBV5-8 and TRBJ2-3; TRBD2 matches 8 bases. Germline CDR1 is SGHTS and CDR2 is YDEGEE. The CDR3 length is 17 residues. The V gene end was trimmed by 4 bases and the J gene end by 2 bases; junction bases not matched to a gene: 12. The DNA of the CDR3 is TGTGCCAGCAGCGGCACTCCGCTAGCGGGCCTCACAGATACGCAGTATTTT. Translating it yields CASSGTPLAGLTDTQYF.